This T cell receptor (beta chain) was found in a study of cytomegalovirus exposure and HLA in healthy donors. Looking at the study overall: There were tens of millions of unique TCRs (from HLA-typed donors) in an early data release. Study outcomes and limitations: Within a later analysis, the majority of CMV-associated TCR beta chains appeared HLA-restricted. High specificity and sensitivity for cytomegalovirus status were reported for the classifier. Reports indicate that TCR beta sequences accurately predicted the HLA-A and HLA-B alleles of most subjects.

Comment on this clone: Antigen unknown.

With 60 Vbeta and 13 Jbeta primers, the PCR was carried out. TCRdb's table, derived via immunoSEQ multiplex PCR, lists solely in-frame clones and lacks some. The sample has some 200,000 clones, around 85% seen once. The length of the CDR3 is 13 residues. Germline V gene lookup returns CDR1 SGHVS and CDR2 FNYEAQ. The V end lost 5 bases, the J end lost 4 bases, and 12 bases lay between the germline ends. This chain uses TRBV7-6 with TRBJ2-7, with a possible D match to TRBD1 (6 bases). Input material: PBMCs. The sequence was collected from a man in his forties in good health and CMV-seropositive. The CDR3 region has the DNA TGTGCCAGCAGCCCCGAGACAGGTTACGAGCAGTACTTC. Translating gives CASSPETGYEQYF.